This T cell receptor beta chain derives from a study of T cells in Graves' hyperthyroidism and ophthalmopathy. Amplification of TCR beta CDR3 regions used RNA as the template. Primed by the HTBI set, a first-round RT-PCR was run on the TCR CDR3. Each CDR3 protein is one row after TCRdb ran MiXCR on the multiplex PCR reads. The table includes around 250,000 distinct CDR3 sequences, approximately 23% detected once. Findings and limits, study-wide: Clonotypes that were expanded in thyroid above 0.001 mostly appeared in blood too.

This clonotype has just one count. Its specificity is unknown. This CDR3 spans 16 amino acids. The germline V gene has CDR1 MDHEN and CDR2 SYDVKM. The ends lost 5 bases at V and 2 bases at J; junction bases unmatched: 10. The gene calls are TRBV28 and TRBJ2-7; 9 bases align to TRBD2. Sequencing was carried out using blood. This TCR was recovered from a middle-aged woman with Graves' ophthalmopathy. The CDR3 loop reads CASSPLAGVLPYEQYF. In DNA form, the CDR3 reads TGTGCCAGCAGTCCCTTAGCGGGAGTCTTGCCCTACGAGCAGTACTTC.